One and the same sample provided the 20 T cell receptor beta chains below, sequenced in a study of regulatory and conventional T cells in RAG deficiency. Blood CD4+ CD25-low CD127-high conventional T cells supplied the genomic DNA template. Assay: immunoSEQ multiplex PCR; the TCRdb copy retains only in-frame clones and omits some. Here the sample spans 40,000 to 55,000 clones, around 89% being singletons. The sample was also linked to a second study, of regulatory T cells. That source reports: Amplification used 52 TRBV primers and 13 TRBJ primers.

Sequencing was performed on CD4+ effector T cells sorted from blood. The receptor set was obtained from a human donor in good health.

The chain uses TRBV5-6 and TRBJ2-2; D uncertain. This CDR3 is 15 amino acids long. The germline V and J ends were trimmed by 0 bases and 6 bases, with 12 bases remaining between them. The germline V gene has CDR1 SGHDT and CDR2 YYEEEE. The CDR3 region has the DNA TGTGCCAGCAGCTTGGGACCAAGTTATCCCGGGGAGCTGTTTTTT. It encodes CASSLGPSYPGELFF.

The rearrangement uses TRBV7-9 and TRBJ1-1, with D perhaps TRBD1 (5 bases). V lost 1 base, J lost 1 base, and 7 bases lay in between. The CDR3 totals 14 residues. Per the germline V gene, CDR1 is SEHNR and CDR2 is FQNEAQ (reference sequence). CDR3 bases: TGTGCCAGCAGCTTAGGGACACAGAACACTGAAGCTTTCTTT. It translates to CASSLGTQNTEAFF.

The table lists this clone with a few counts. CDR3 in amino acids: CASSLEGGELFF. CDR3 coding DNA: TGCGCCAGCAGCTTAGAGGGCGGGGAGCTGTTTTTT. The V and J genes are TRBV5-1 and TRBJ2-2; maybe TRBD2 (5 bases). The CDR3 runs to 12 residues. V was pared by 2 bases and J by 7 bases, with 6 bases between. The germline CDR1 and CDR2 sequences are SGHRS and YFSETQ.

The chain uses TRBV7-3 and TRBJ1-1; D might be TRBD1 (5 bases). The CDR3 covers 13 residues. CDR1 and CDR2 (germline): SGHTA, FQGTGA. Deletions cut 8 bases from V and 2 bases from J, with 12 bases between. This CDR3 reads CASGAGPNTEAFF. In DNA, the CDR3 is TGTGCCAGCGGCGCAGGGCCCAACACTGAAGCTTTCTTT. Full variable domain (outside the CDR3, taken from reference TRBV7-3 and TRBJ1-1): GAGVSQTPSNKVTEKGKYVELRCDPISGHTALYWYRQSLGQGPEFLIYFQGTGAADDSGLPNDRFFAVRPEGSVSTLKIQRTERGDSAVYLCASGAGPNTEAFFGQGTRLTVV.

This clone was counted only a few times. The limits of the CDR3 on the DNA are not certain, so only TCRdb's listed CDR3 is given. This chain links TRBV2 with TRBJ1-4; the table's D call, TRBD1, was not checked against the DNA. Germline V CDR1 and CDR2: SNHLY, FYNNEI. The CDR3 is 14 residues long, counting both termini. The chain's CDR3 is CASILDSTNEKLFF.

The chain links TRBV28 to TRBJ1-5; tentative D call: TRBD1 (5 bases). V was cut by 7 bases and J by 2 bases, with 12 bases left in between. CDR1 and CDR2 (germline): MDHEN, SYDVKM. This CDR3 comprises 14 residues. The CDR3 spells CASKGTWGNQPQHF. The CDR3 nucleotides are TGTGCCAGCAAAGGGACCTGGGGCAATCAGCCCCAGCATTTT. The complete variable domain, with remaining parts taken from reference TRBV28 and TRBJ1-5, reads DVKVTQSSRYLVKRTGEKVFLECVQDMDHENMFWYRQDPGLGLRLIYFSYDVKMKEKGDIPEGYSVSREKKERFSLILESASTNQTSMYLCASKGTWGNQPQHFGDGTRLSIL.

The CDR3 nucleotides read TGTGCCAGCACCGGGGGGGGTACAGAAGAGACCCAGTACTTC. It encodes CASTGGGTEETQYF. This chain joins TRBV6-1 and TRBJ2-5; 8 bases map to TRBD2. The CDR3 extends over 14 amino acids. Trimming took 7 bases from V and 3 from J; bases not matched to a gene: 7. Germline CDR1 MNHNS, CDR2 SASEGT.

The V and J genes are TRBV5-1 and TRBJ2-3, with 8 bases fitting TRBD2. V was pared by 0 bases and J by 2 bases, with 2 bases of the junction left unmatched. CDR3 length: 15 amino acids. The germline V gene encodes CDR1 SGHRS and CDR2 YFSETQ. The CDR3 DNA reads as TGCGCCAGCAGCTTGGACGGGGGGGACACAGATACGCAGTATTTT. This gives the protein CASSLDGGDTDTQYF.

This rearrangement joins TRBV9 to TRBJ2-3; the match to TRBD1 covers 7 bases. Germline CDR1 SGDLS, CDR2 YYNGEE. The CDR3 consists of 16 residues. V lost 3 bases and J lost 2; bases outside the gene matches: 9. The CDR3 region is CASSARTGESTDTQYF. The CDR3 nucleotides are TGTGCCAGCAGCGCCAGGACAGGAGAGTCCACAGATACGCAGTATTTT.

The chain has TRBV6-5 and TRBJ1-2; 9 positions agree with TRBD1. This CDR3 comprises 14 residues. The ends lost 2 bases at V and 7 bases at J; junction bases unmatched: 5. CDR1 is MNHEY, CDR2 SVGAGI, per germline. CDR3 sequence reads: CASSYGDRVAGYTF. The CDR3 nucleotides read TGTGCCAGCAGTTACGGGGACAGGGTCGCTGGCTACACCTTC.

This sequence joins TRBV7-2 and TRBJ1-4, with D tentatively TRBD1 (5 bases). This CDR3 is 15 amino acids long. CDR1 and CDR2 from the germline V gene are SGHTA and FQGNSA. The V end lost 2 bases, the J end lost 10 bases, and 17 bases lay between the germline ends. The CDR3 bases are TGTGCCAGCAGCTTAACGGGGGGAGAAACCCGAAAACTGTTTTTT. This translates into CASSLTGGETRKLFF. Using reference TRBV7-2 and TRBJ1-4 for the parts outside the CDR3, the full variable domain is GAGVSQSPSNKVTEKGKDVELRCDPISGHTALYWYRQSLGQGLEFLIYFQGNSAPDKSGLPSDRFSAERTGGSVSTLTIQRTQQEDSAVYLCASSLTGGETRKLFFGSGTQLSVL.

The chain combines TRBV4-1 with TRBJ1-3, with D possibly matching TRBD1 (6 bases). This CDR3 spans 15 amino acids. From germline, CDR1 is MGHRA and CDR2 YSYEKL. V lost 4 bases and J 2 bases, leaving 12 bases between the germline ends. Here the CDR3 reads CASSREGQTGNTIYF. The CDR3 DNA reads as TGCGCCAGCAGCCGGGAAGGACAGACTGGAAACACCATATATTTT.

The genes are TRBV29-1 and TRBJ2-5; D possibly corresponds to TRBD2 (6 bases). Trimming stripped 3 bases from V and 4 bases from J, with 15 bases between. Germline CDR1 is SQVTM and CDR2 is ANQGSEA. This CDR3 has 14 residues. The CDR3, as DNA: TGCAGCGTTGAGGGAGGCCTCGGTGGAGAGACCCAGTACTTC. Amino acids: CSVEGGLGGETQYF. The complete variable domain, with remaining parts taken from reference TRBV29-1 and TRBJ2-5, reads SAVISQKPSRDICQRGTSLTIQCQVDSQVTMMFWYRQQPGQSLTLIATANQGSEATYESGFVIDKFPISRPNLTFSTLTVSNMSPEDSSIYLCSVEGGLGGETQYFGPGTRLLVL.

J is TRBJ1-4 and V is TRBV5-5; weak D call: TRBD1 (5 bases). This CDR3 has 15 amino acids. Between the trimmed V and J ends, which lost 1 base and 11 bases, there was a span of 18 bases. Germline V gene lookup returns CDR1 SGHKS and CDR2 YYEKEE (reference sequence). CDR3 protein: CASSLKVSTTGKLFF. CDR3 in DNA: TGTGCCAGCAGCTTGAAGGTTTCAACAACAGGCAAACTGTTTTTT.

The CDR3: CASSELYGNTEAFF. The CDR3 nucleotides read TGTGCCAGCAGTGAGCTATATGGGAACACTGAAGCTTTCTTT. The chain employs TRBV6-1 and TRBJ1-1; unclear D gene. V was cut by 3 bases and J by 1 base, with 9 bases left in between. The CDR3 is made up of 14 amino acids. Germline-derived CDR1 and CDR2 are MNHNS and SASEGT.

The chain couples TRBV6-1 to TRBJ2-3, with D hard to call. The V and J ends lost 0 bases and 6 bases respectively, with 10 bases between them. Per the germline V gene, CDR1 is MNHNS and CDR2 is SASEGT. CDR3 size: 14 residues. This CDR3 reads CASSEARFGDTQYF. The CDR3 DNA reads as TGTGCCAGCAGTGAAGCGAGGTTTGGGGATACGCAGTATTTT.

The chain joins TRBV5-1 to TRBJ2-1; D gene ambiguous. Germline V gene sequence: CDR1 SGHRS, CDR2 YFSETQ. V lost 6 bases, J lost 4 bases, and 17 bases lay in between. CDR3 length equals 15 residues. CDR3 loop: CASTEIVGSYNEQFF. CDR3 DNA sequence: TGCGCCAGCACCGAAATAGTAGGGTCTTACAATGAGCAGTTCTTC.

DNA for the CDR3: TGTGCCAGCAAGTTCCAGGGGGCTTACGAGCAGTACTTC. This codes for CASKFQGAYEQYF. The chain combines TRBV27 with TRBJ2-7; 8 bases fit TRBD1. From germline, CDR1 is MNHEY and CDR2 SMNVEV (reference sequence). The CDR3 runs to 13 residues. V lost 7 bases to trimming and J lost 4 bases; unmatched junction nucleotides: 6.

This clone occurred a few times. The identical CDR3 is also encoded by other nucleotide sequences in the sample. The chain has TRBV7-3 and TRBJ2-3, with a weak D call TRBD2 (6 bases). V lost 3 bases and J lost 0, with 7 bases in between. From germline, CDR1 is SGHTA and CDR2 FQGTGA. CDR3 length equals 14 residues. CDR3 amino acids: CASSLGTSTDTQYF. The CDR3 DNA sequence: TGTGCCAGCAGCTTGGGGACTAGCACAGATACGCAGTATTTT.

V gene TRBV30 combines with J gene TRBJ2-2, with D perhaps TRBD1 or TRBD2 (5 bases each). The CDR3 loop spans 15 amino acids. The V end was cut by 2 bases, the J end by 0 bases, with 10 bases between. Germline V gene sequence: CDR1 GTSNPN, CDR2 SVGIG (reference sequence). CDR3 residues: CAWSSRDPNTGELFF. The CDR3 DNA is TGTGCCTGGAGTAGCAGGGACCCGAACACCGGGGAGCTGTTTTTT.